The clone carrying this T cell receptor (beta chain) showed up just once. The CDR3 sequence is 15 residues long. Germline V gene sequence: CDR1 SNHLY, CDR2 FYNNEI. With 3 bases removed from V and 7 bases from J, the gap between germline ends came to 19 bases. From RNA transcripts, TCR beta CDR3 regions were amplified. First-round RT-PCR targeting the TCR CDR3 was performed with the HTBI primer set. TCRdb reprocessed the multiplex PCR reads via MiXCR and lists one record per CDR3 protein. This sample carries about 840,000 distinct CDR3 sequences, roughly 37% of them seen once, and the ten largest clones take over 8%. These data belong to a study of T cells in Graves' hyperthyroidism and ophthalmopathy.

The V gene is TRBV2, the J gene TRBJ2-7, with D unresolved. The sequence was collected from a man between 18 and 29 years old with Graves' hyperthyroidism. Material: blood. CDR3 sequence reads: CASSDPSRSLSEQYF. Here the CDR3 DNA reads TGTGCCAGCAGTGACCCCTCCAGGTCATTGAGTGAGCAGTACTTC.